This T cell receptor beta chain appears in the sequencing data of a study of a mutant IDH1 vaccine in newly diagnosed glioma. Study details: Once 4-6 weeks had passed after radiotherapy alone, vaccination started, or it started with temozolomide cycles. Scheduled at week 35, visit V12 preceded visit V13, held at week 47. General study points: A vaccine-induced immune response developed in 90% to 95% of the patients.

With regard to this clone: The target antigen is unknown.

TCRdb's table, derived via immunoSEQ multiplex PCR, lists solely in-frame clones and lacks some. The sample yields tens of thousands of clones, about 80% seen once. Time point defined: week 47, end of study. A single vaccine dose contained 300 ug of mutant IDH1 20-mer peptide, and topical imiquimod was used with it. V gave up 3 bases and J gave up 6 bases, with 15 bases separating them. The CDR3 totals 14 residues. Germline CDR1 reads SQVTM; CDR2 reads ANQGSEA. The specimen was PBMCs, collected from a glioma patient whose treatment included an IDH1 peptide vaccine. The chain employs TRBV29-1 and TRBJ2-1; D call uncertain. The receptor's source is a man aged 18 to 35 with glioma. Some clones in this sample may be carry-over from other donors' samples. The CDR3 region has the DNA TGCAGCGTTGAGTCCACCAGGTTGGGCAATGAGCAGTTCTTC. This translates into CSVESTRLGNEQFF.